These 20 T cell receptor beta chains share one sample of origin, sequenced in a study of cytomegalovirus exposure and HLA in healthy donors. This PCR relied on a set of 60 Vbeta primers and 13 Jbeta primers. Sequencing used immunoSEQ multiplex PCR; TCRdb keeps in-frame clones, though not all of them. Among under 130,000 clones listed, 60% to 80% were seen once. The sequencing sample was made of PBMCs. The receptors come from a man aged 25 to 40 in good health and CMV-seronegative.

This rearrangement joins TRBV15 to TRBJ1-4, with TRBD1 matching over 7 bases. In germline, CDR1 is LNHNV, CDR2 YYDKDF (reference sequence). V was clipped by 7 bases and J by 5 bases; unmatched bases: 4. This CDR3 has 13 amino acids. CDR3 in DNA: TGTGCCACCACAGACAGGGAAAATGAAAAACTGTTTTTT. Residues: CATTDRENEKLFF.

CDR3 in amino acids: CSVVVRSSYEQYF. The CDR3 bases are TGCAGCGTTGTCGTTCGGAGCTCCTACGAGCAGTACTTC. The chain is built from TRBV29-1 and TRBJ2-7, with D unclear. CDR3 size: 13 residues. The germline gives CDR1 SQVTM, CDR2 ANQGSEA. The V and J ends lost 4 bases and 0 bases respectively, with 10 bases between them.

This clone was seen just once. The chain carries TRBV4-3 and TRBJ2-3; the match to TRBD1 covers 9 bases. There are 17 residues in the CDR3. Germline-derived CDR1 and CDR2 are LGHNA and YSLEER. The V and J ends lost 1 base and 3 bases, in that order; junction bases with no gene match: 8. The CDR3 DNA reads TGCGCCAGCAGCCAAGGCACGGACAGGGGAAGTACAGATACGCAGTATTTT. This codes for CASSQGTDRGSTDTQYF.

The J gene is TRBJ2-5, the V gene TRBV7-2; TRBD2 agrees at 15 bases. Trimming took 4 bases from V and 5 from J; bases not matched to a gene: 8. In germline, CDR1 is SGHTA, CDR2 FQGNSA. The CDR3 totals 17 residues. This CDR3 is CASSSGLAGGNLETQYF. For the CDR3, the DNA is TGTGCCAGCAGCTCGGGACTAGCGGGAGGAAATTTGGAGACCCAGTACTTC.

For the CDR3, the DNA is TGTGCCAGCAGCATCCCAGGGGCGGGCTACGAGCAGTACTTC. It codes for CASSIPGAGYEQYF. The J gene is TRBJ2-7, the V gene TRBV5-6; tentative D call: TRBD1 (6 bases). The CDR3 has 14 amino acids. V lost 4 bases and J 3 bases, leaving 14 bases between the germline ends. CDR1 SGHDT and CDR2 YYEEEE come from the germline V gene.

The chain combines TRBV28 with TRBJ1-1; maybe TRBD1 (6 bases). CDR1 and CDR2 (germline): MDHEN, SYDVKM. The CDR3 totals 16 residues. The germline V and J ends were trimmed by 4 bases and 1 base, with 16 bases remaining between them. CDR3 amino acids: CASSSLQGPKNTEAFF. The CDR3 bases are TGTGCCAGCAGTTCGCTACAGGGCCCCAAGAACACTGAAGCTTTCTTT.

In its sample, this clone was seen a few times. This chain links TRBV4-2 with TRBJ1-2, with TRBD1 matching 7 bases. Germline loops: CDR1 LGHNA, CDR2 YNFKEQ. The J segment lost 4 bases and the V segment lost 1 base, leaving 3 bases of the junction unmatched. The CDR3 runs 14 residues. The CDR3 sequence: CASSQATGSYGYTF. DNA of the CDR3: TGTGCCAGCAGCCAAGCGACAGGGAGCTATGGCTACACCTTC.

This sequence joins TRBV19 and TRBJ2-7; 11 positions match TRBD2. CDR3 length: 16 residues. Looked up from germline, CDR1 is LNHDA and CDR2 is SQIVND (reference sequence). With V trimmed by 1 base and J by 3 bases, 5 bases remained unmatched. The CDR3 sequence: CASSIGLAGLNYEQYF. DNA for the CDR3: TGTGCCAGTAGTATAGGACTAGCGGGATTGAACTACGAGCAGTACTTC.

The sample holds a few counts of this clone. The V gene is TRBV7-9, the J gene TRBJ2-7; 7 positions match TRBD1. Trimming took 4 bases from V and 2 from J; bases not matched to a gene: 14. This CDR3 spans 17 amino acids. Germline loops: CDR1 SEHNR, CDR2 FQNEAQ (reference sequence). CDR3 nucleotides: TGTGCCAGCAGCTCAAACAGGGGCGACCAGATAACCTACGAGCAGTACTTC. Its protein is CASSSNRGDQITYEQYF.

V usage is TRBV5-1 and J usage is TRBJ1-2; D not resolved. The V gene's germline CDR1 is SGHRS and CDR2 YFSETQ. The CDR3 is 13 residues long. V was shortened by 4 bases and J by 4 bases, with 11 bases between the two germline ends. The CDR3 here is CASSPGEAYGYTF. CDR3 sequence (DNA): TGCGCCAGCAGCCCCGGGGAGGCCTATGGCTACACCTTC. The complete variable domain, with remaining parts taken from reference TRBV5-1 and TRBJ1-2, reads KAGVTQTPRYLIKTRGQQVTLSCSPISGHRSVSWYQQTPGQGLQFLFEYFSETQRNKGNFPGRFSGRQFSNSRSEMNVSTLELGDSALYLCASSPGEAYGYTFGSGTRLTVV.

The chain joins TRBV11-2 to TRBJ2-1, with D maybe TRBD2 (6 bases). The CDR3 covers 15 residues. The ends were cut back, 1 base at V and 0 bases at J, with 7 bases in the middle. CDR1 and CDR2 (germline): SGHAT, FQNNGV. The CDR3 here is CASSLAGSSYNEQFF. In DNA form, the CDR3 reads TGTGCCAGCAGCTTAGCCGGGAGCTCCTACAATGAGCAGTTCTTC.

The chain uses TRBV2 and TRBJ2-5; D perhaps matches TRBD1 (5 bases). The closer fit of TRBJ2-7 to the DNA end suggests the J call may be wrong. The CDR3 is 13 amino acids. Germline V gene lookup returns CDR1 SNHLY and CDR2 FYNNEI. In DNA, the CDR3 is TGTGCCAGCAGTGCGGCAGGGAACTACGAGCAGTACTTC. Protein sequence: CASSAAGNYEQYF.

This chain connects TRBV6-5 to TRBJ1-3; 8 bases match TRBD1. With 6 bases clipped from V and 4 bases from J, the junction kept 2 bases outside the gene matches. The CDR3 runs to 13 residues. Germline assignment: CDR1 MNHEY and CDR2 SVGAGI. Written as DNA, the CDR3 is TGTGCCAGCAGACGGACAGGGGGAAACACCATATATTTT. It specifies CASRRTGGNTIYF.

For the CDR3, the DNA is TGTGCCAGCAGTTACTATCGGGGAGGCCAAGGAGGCTACACCTTC. It translates to CASSYYRGGQGGYTF. The chain is built from TRBV6-5 and TRBJ1-2, with D unresolved. This CDR3 comprises 15 residues. In germline, CDR1 is MNHEY, CDR2 SVGAGI. The ends were cut back, 1 base at V and 8 bases at J, with 17 bases in the middle.

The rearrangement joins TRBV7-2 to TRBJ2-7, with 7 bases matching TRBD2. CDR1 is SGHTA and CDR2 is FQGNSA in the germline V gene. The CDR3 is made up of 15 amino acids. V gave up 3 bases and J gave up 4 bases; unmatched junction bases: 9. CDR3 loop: CASSFWGREFYEQYF. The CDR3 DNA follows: TGTGCCAGCAGCTTTTGGGGGAGGGAGTTTTACGAGCAGTACTTC.

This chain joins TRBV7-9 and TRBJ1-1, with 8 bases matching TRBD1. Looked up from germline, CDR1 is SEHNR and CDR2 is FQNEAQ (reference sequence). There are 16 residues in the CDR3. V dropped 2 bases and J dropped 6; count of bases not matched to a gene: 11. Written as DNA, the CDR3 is TGTGCCAGCAGCTTATTGTCCAGGGGGCAGGGGGCTGAAGCTTTCTTT. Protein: CASSLLSRGQGAEAFF.

As DNA, the CDR3 is TGTGCCAGCTGGCGAAGGGAGAATTCTGGCTACACCTTC. It codes for CASWRRENSGYTF. This chain joins TRBV2 and TRBJ1-2; the D is unclear. With 8 bases removed from V and 7 bases from J, the gap between germline ends came to 17 bases. The CDR3 length is 13 residues. Germline V gene sequence: CDR1 SNHLY, CDR2 FYNNEI.

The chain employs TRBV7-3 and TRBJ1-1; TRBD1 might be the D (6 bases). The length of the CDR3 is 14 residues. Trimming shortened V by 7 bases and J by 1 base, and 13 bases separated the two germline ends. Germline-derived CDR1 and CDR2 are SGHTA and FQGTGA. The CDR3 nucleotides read TGTGCCAGCACGGAAGGGGGTGGGAACACTGAAGCTTTCTTT. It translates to CASTEGGGNTEAFF.

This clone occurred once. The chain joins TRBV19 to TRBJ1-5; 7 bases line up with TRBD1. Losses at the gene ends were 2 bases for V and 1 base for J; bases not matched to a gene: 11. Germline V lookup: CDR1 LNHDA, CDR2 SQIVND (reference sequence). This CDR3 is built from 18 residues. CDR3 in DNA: TGTGCCAGTAGTATAAGTCACAGGGGAGTAGGAAGCAATCAGCCCCAGCATTTT. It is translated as CASSISHRGVGSNQPQHF. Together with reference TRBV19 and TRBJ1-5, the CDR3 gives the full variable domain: DGGITQSPKYLFRKEGQNVTLSCEQNLNHDAMYWYRQDPGQGLRLIYYSQIVNDFQKGDIAEGYSVSREKKESFPLTVTSAQKNPTAFYLCASSISHRGVGSNQPQHFGDGTRLSIL.

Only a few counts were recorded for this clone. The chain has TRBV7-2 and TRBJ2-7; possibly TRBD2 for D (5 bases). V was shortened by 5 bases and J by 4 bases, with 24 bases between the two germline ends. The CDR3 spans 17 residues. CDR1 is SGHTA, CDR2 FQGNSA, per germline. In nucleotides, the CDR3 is TGTGCCAGCAGCCGTGATGCCCAGGCGGGCCCGGCTTACGAGCAGTACTTC. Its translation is CASSRDAQAGPAYEQYF.